In this sample, the clone carrying this T cell receptor beta chain turned up a few times. Its antigen is as yet unknown. TCRdb used MiXCR to reprocess the RT-PCR reads, holding one entry per CDR3 protein. The sample shows about half a million distinct CDR3 sequences, approximately 7.7% of them seen only once. These data belong to a study of response to subunit inactivated influenza vaccine. V was pared by 4 bases and J by 7 bases, with 8 bases of the junction left unmatched. There are 15 residues in the CDR3. Looked up from germline, CDR1 is SGHNT and CDR2 is YYREEE (reference sequence). Overall study findings and caveats: Only a handful of new T cells, the authors suggested, are recruited with each seasonal influenza vaccination.

The sequenced sample was PBMCs from blood, obtained 23 months after vaccination. This receptor was identified in a man aged 50 to 69 who received an inactivated influenza vaccine. The chain is built from TRBV5-4 and TRBJ2-2; 9 nucleotides line up with TRBD2. CDR3 protein: CASSRGLAGHGELFF. The CDR3 bases are TGTGCCAGCAGCCGGGGGCTAGCGGGACACGGGGAGCTGTTTTTT.